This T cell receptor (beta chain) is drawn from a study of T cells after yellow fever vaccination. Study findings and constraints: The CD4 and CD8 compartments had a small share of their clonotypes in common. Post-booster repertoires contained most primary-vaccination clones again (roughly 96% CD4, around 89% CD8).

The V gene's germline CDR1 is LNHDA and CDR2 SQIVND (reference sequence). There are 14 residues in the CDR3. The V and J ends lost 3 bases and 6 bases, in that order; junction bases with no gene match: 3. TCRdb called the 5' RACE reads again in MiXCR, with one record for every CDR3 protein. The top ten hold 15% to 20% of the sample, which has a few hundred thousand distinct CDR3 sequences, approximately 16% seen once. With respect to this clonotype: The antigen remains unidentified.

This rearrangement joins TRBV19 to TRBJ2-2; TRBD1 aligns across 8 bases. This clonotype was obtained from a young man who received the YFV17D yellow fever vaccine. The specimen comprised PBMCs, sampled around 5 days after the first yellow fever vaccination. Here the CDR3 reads CASSIQGAPGELFF. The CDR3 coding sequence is TGTGCCAGTAGTATTCAGGGGGCGCCCGGGGAGCTGTTTTTT.